Presented here are 6 T cell receptor beta chains from one specimen sequenced in a study of CD8 T cells in ankylosing spondylitis. Each CDR3 protein is one row after TCRdb ran MiXCR on the 5' RACE reads. The table lists 250,000 to 400,000 distinct CDR3 sequences, around a tenth of them singletons. Sequencing was performed on blood, either unsorted or a sorted T cell fraction (not recorded which). These receptor sequences come from a female donor with ankylosing spondylitis or in good health (not recorded which).

The chain combines TRBV7-8 with TRBJ2-2; D perhaps matches TRBD1 (5 bases). V gave up 2 bases and J gave up 5 bases, with 12 bases separating them. CDR3 length: 15 amino acids. Germline assignment: CDR1 SGHVS and CDR2 FQNEAQ. CDR3 sequence: CASSLKGRATGELFF. The CDR3 coding sequence is TGTGCCAGCAGCTTAAAGGGCAGGGCGACCGGGGAGCTGTTTTTT. Full variable domain (remainder filled in from reference TRBV7-8 and TRBJ2-2): GAGVSQSPRYKVAKRGQDVALRCDPISGHVSLFWYQQALGQGPEFLTYFQNEAQLDKSGLPSDRFFAERPEGSVSTLKIQRTQQEDSAVYLCASSLKGRATGELFFGEGSRLTVL.

As to this clonotype: Possible read error: a much larger clone is one base away. The rearrangement uses TRBV20-1 and TRBJ1-2; D is ambiguous. The V end was cut by 2 bases, the J end by 1 base, with 14 bases between. The CDR3 spans 15 residues. Germline V CDR1 and CDR2: DFQATT, SNEGSKA (reference sequence). The CDR3 coding sequence is TGCAGTGCTAGATCCGCGACAACATTTAACTATGGCTACACCTTC. Translated: CSARSATTFNYGYTF.

This clonotype was observed at least ten times. V is TRBV5-1 and J is TRBJ2-2; D call uncertain. Germline lookup yields CDR1 SGHRS and CDR2 YFSETQ. Trimming left V 0 bases short and J 4 bases short, with 7 bases between. The CDR3 consists of 14 residues. In nucleotides, the CDR3 is TGCGCCAGCAGCTTGGATCCGGCCACCGGGGAGCTGTTTTTT. Its translation: CASSLDPATGELFF.

The V gene is TRBV5-5, the J gene TRBJ1-5, with D hard to call. The ends were cut back, 1 base at V and 3 bases at J, with 8 bases in the middle. The CDR3 loop spans 14 amino acids. The V gene's germline CDR1 is SGHKS and CDR2 YYEKEE (reference sequence). CDR3 in DNA: TGTGCCAGCAGCTTGTCCGAAACCAATCAGCCCCAGCATTTT. Its protein is CASSLSETNQPQHF.

In this sample, this clonotype turned up a few times. V gene TRBV20-1 combines with J gene TRBJ2-3; TRBD2 matches at 9 bases. J gave up 9 bases and V 5 bases, and 12 bases lay outside the gene matches. CDR3 length: 14 amino acids. Germline V gives CDR1 DFQATT, CDR2 SNEGSKA (reference sequence). CDR3 coding DNA: TGCAGTGCTTTCCGCGGGAGGGCCCTAGAAACGCAGTATTTT. Residues: CSAFRGRALETQYF.

This clonotype was counted many times. This chain connects TRBV6-1 to TRBJ2-1; TRBD1 is a possible D gene (6 bases). This CDR3 region has 17 residues. Germline loops: CDR1 MNHNS, CDR2 SASEGT. V was trimmed by 5 bases and J by 2 bases, leaving 19 bases between them. The DNA of the CDR3 is TGTGCCAGCAGTCTATCCCCACAGGGAATCCCCTACAATGAGCAGTTCTTC. This gives the protein CASSLSPQGIPYNEQFF.